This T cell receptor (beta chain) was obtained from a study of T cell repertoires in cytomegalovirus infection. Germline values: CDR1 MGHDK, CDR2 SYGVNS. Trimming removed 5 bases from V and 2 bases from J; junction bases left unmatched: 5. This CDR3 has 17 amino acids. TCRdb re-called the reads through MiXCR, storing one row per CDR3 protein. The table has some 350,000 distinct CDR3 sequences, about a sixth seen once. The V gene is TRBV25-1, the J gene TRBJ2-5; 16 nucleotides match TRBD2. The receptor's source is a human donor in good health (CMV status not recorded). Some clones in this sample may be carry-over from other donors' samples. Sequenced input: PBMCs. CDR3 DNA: TGTGCCAGCAGTCGGGGACTAGCGGGGGGGAATCAAGAGACCCAGTACTTC. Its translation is CASSRGLAGGNQETQYF.